This T cell receptor beta chain was retrieved from a study of T cell responses to AZD1222 COVID-19 vaccine. V gave up 6 bases and J gave up 1 base; unmatched junction bases: 7. In germline, CDR1 is MDHEN, CDR2 SYDVKM. CDR3 length: 16 amino acids. Points on this clone: What it recognizes is unknown.

General study findings and limits: Nearly half of the spike-specific TCRs reportedly recognize variant regions that carry no mutations. Increases in Spike-specific TCR breadth and depth were seen after two AZD1222 doses.

Assay used: immunoSEQ multiplex PCR; TCRdb lists only in-frame clones, some missing. This table has about 97,000 clones, 85% to 90% appearing once. The source material was peripheral blood, sampled on day 0 of AZD1222 vaccination. The chain uses TRBV28 and TRBJ2-2; 8 bases agree with TRBD1. The origin of this receptor is an adult in good health. The CDR3 DNA sequence: TGTGCCAGCAGATTAACCGGGACAGGGAACACCGGGGAGCTGTTTTTT. Its protein is CASRLTGTGNTGELFF.